The rows below give T cell receptor beta chains drawn from one sample of a study of blood T cell repertoires in COVID-19. Clones were sequenced by immunoSEQ multiplex PCR, and TCRdb holds only the in-frame ones, with some missing. The sample shows 200,000 to 250,000 clones, approximately 88% of them seen only once. Input material: PBMCs or T cells enriched from blood (not recorded which). The receptors originated from a woman under 40 who had been exposed to COVID-19. The CDR3 runs from the conserved cysteine through the conserved F or W. A D gene is named only where the DNA matches it firmly. Some rows mark clone size as missing; the rest say once, few, many or name a class of expanded clone.

J gene	clone size	D gene	V gene	CDR3 DNA	CDR3 protein
TRBJ1-2	.	.	TRBV29-1	TGCAGCGCCCCCGGTTCAGGGCACGAAGGCTACACCTTC	CSAPGSGHEGYTF
TRBJ1-5	many	.	TRBV4-1	TGCGCCAGCAGCCAGGGAGGTAGCAATCAGCCCCAGCATTTT	CASSQGGSNQPQHF
TRBJ2-7	.	.	TRBV18	TGTGCCAGCTCACCACCCGGACAGACTGATACGGAGCAGTACTTC	CASSPPGQTDTEQYF
TRBJ2-7	.	TRBD2	TRBV2	TGTGCCAGCAGTCCTCAGACTAGCGGGAGTCACGAGCAGTACTTC	CASSPQTSGSHEQYF
TRBJ1-1	.	.	TRBV6-5	TGTGCCAGCAATAGGGGAGGTGAAGCTTTCTTT	CASNRGGEAFF
TRBJ1-5	.	TRBD1	TRBV28	TGTGCCAGCAGTTTCAGACAGGGTCAGTGGCCCCAGCATTTT	CASSFRQGQWPQHF
TRBJ1-1	.	.	TRBV29-1	TGCAGCGGCTCAACAGGGAATTCGGGGACTGAAGCTTTCTTT	CSGSTGNSGTEAFF
TRBJ2-1	.	.	TRBV20-1	TGCAGTGCTAGACGTTACAATGAGCAGTTCTTC	CSARRYNEQFF
TRBJ2-2	few	TRBD2	TRBV7-9	TGTGCCAGCAGCTTATCGGGGACTAGCGGGGAGCTGTTTTTT	CASSLSGTSGELFF
TRBJ1-2	.	.	TRBV10-3	TGTGCCATCAGTCGTCGGGGAGTAGCCTATGGCTACACCTTC	CAISRRGVAYGYTF
TRBJ1-2	.	TRBD1	TRBV6-5	TGTGCCAGCAGTTACTCGGGGACAGTCCCGGGGTATGGCTACACCTTC	CASSYSGTVPGYGYTF
TRBJ2-3	.	TRBD2	TRBV14	TGTGCCAGCAGCCAAGTTCTAGCGGGGTTCACAGATACGCAGTATTTT	CASSQVLAGFTDTQYF
TRBJ1-3	.	.	TRBV12-5	TGTGCTAGTGGTTTGGGGGACATCCGCTCTGGAAACACCATATATTTT	CASGLGDIRSGNTIYF
TRBJ2-1	.	TRBD2	TRBV5-1	TGCGCCAGCAGCTTGGCCGGGACTAGGGCGAATGAGCAGTTCTTC	CASSLAGTRANEQFF
TRBJ2-1	.	.	TRBV5-1	TGCGCCAGCAGGGGATATAGCGGTTATTACAATGAGCAGTTCTTC	CASRGYSGYYNEQFF
TRBJ1-2	.	.	TRBV7-9	TGTGCCAGCAGCTTAGTCAGGGGAAGGGATGGCTACACCTTC	CASSLVRGRDGYTF
TRBJ1-4	.	.	TRBV5-4	TGTGCCAGCAGCTTGCGTGCAACTAATGAAAAACTGTTTTTT	CASSLRATNEKLFF
TRBJ2-5	.	.	TRBV6-5	TGTGCCAGCAGTTACTCGGGAGGACAAGAGACCCAGTACTTC	CASSYSGGQETQYF
TRBJ2-7	.	TRBD2	TRBV16	TGTGCCAGCAGCCATCAGGGGACTAGCACCATCTACGAGCAGTACTTC	CASSHQGTSTIYEQYF
TRBJ2-1	.	TRBD2	TRBV4-1	TGCGCCAGCAGCCTCGGGACTAGCGAGTACAATGAGCAGTTCTTC	CASSLGTSEYNEQFF
TRBJ1-6	.	TRBD1	TRBV5-5	TGTGCCAGCAGCTTGGGACAGGGGGCGAACAATTCACCCCTCCACTTT	CASSLGQGANNSPLHF
TRBJ1-2	.	.	TRBV27	TGTGCCAGCAGTTTTGGTTCGGGAACAGCTGGGATCTATGGCTACACCTTC	CASSFGSGTAGIYGYTF
TRBJ1-1	.	TRBD1	TRBV5-1	TGCGCCAGCAGCTGGGCGGCAGGGGGGTTGAACACTGAAGCTTTCTTT	CASSWAAGGLNTEAFF
TRBJ2-1	large	TRBD2	TRBV6-4	TGTGCCAGCAGTGAGGGACTAGCGGGAGGGCATGAGCAGTTCTTC	CASSEGLAGGHEQFF
TRBJ1-4	.	.	TRBV9	TGTGCCAGCAGCGTAGAAGGGGCTCCTAATGAAAAACTGTTTTTT	CASSVEGAPNEKLFF
TRBJ2-3	.	.	TRBV5-1	TGCGCCAGCAGCCCGGCCAGGGGAGTGGGCACAGATACGCAGTATTTT	CASSPARGVGTDTQYF
TRBJ1-3	once	.	TRBV2	TGTGCCAGCAGTGGGGGCAGGAGCGGAAACACCATATATTTT	CASSGGRSGNTIYF
TRBJ1-2	.	.	TRBV19	TGTGCCAGTAGTTTGGTGGAGAGCTCTAACTATGGCTACACCTTC	CASSLVESSNYGYTF
TRBJ2-2	.	.	TRBV16	TGTGCCAGCAGCCCGTCAGGGACCGGGGAGCTGTTTTTT	CASSPSGTGELFF
TRBJ2-1	.	TRBD1	TRBV6-6	TGTGCCAGCAGTCGGACCCCGGGACAGGGGAAGGGGTCCTACAATGAGCAGTTCTTC	CASSRTPGQGKGSYNEQFF
TRBJ2-1	.	.	TRBV2	TGTGCCAGCAGCCACCTACCCAATGAGCAGTTCTTC	CASSHLPNEQFF
TRBJ1-1	.	.	TRBV18	TGTGCCAGCTCACCATCTATACAGACCTTGAACACTGAAGCTTTCTTT	CASSPSIQTLNTEAFF
TRBJ1-2	.	.	TRBV21-1	TGTGCCAGCAGCACGCAAAGAGAAGACAGGAATAACTATGGCTACACCTTC	CASSTQREDRNNYGYTF
TRBJ1-1	.	.	TRBV7-4	TGTGCCAGCAGCCCCACTGGGGAGGGCACTGAAGCTTTCTTT	CASSPTGEGTEAFF
TRBJ2-7	.	TRBD1	TRBV9	TGTGCCAGCAGCCCTCCCGGACAGGGTCCGGGAGAGCAGTACTTC	CASSPPGQGPGEQYF
TRBJ2-3	.	.	TRBV27	TGTGCCAGCAGTTTGGTTCAGCGGAGCACAGATACGCAGTATTTT	CASSLVQRSTDTQYF
TRBJ1-2	few	.	TRBV4-2	TGTGCCAGCAGCCAAGAATCTACGGGGGGCAACTATGGCTACACCTTC	CASSQESTGGNYGYTF
TRBJ1-5	.	.	TRBV19	TGTGCCAGTACCCCCCTTGGGGGCGCGGGGGGCAATCAGCCCCAGCATTTT	CASTPLGGAGGNQPQHF
TRBJ2-3	.	.	TRBV7-9	TGTGCCAGCAGCTTATTTTGGCGGAGGTACACAGATACGCAGTATTTT	CASSLFWRRYTDTQYF
TRBJ2-1	.	TRBD2	TRBV2	TGTGCCAGCAGTGAGGATAGCGGGTCCTACAATGAGCAGTTCTTC	CASSEDSGSYNEQFF
TRBJ2-5	.	TRBD1	TRBV5-1	TGCGCCAGCAGCTTGGGACAGGGGTTCCAAGAGACCCAGTACTTC	CASSLGQGFQETQYF
TRBJ1-2	.	.	TRBV7-9	TGTGCCAGCAGCTCCCTGACAGGATATGGCTACACCTTC	CASSSLTGYGYTF
TRBJ2-7	.	TRBD2	TRBV15	TGTGCCACCAGCAGAGATTGGAGCGGGAGTAAGTACGAGCAGTACTTC	CATSRDWSGSKYEQYF
TRBJ1-1	.	TRBD1	TRBV29-1	TGCAGCGTTGTTAGGGGACAGCTTATAAACACTGAAGCTTTCTTT	CSVVRGQLINTEAFF
TRBJ1-2	.	.	TRBV7-9	TGTGCCAGCAGCTTAGCGGCTGGCTACACCTTC	CASSLAAGYTF
TRBJ1-1	.	TRBD1	TRBV10-3	TGTGCCATCAGGACAGGGGGGAACACTGAAGCTTTCTTT	CAIRTGGNTEAFF
TRBJ2-7	.	TRBD1	TRBV2	TGTGCCAGCAGTGAAGAAGGGACAGTCAGATTC	CASSEEGTVRF
TRBJ2-7	.	.	TRBV4-2	TGTGCCAGCAGCGTTGGACTACCCCCAGACTACGAGCAGTACTTC	CASSVGLPPDYEQYF
TRBJ2-7	.	TRBD1	TRBV18	TGTGCCAGCTCACCACCACAGGGGGCGTACGAGCAGTACTTC	CASSPPQGAYEQYF
TRBJ1-2	.	TRBD1	TRBV4-1	TGCGCCAGCAGCCAAACAGGGGGCGGCTCTGGCGGCTACACCTTC	CASSQTGGGSGGYTF
TRBJ1-3	.	.	TRBV6-5	TGTGCCAGCAGTCCCTCAGGGTCTGGAAACACCATATATTTT	CASSPSGSGNTIYF